These 18 T cell receptor beta chains were sequenced from one sample in a study of cytomegalovirus exposure and HLA in healthy donors. Both 60 Vbeta primers and 13 Jbeta primers went into the PCR. Profiling relied on immunoSEQ multiplex PCR, and the TCRdb table lists in-frame clones only, not all of them. The sample includes roughly 150,000 clones, more than 75% of them seen just once. Material: PBMCs. These receptors were taken from a girl aged 5 to 17 in good health and CMV-seropositive.

This clone was counted a few times. The chain uses TRBV5-1 and TRBJ2-3; TRBD2 matches at 11 bases. This CDR3 is 21 amino acids long. CDR1 and CDR2 (germline): SGHRS, YFSETQ. With V trimmed by 0 bases and J by 3 bases, 18 bases remained unmatched. In nucleotides, the CDR3 is TGCGCCAGCAGCTTGGCCGTCAGGACTAGCGGGCCCGACCTGCAGACAGATACGCAGTATTTT. This codes for CASSLAVRTSGPDLQTDTQYF. Looking up the rest from reference TRBV5-1 and TRBJ2-3 gives the full variable domain: KAGVTQTPRYLIKTRGQQVTLSCSPISGHRSVSWYQQTPGQGLQFLFEYFSETQRNKGNFPGRFSGRQFSNSRSEMNVSTLELGDSALYLCASSLAVRTSGPDLQTDTQYFGPGTRLTVL.

The chain recombines TRBV28 with TRBJ2-1, with D tentatively TRBD1 (6 bases). V lost 3 bases to trimming and J lost 7 bases, with 22 bases between them. Looked up from germline, CDR1 is MDHEN and CDR2 is SYDVKM. CDR3 length equals 17 residues. The CDR3 DNA sequence: TGTGCCAGCAGTTTTAGGGGGACCGCACGCCCGGGGAATGAGCAGTTCTTC. Translation gives CASSFRGTARPGNEQFF.

V and J are TRBV19 and TRBJ2-5; D gene uncertain. Germline values: CDR1 LNHDA, CDR2 SQIVND (reference sequence). Trimming pared 6 bases from V and 5 bases from J, leaving 7 bases between. The CDR3 extends over 11 amino acids. The CDR3 coding sequence is TGTGCCAGTAGCCTATCGGAGACCCAGTACTTC. It codes for CASSLSETQYF.

The V call is TRBV7-3, the J call TRBJ2-2; D is perhaps TRBD2 (7 bases). This CDR3 contains 18 residues. Trimming removed 1 base from V and 3 bases from J, with 18 bases in between. Germline lookup yields CDR1 SGHTA and CDR2 FQGTGA. CDR3: CASSLIYAGEGYTGELFF. The CDR3 DNA sequence: TGTGCCAGCAGCTTAATTTATGCAGGGGAGGGTTACACCGGGGAGCTGTTTTTT.

Comment on this clone: The sample carries other DNA sequences with the same CDR3. The chain employs TRBV19 and TRBJ2-7; D is perhaps TRBD2 (6 bases). Germline CDR1 LNHDA, CDR2 SQIVND (reference sequence). This CDR3 has 14 amino acids. The V end lost 1 base, the J end lost 0 bases, and 7 bases lay between the germline ends. The DNA for the CDR3 is TGTGCCAGTAGTATAGTCGGGAGCTCCTACGAGCAGTACTTC. This encodes CASSIVGSSYEQYF. Full variable domain (outside the CDR3, taken from reference TRBV19 and TRBJ2-7): DGGITQSPKYLFRKEGQNVTLSCEQNLNHDAMYWYRQDPGQGLRLIYYSQIVNDFQKGDIAEGYSVSREKKESFPLTVTSAQKNPTAFYLCASSIVGSSYEQYFGPGTRLTVT.

The V call is TRBV19, the J call TRBJ1-1; no clear D. The germline V gene encodes CDR1 LNHDA and CDR2 SQIVND (reference sequence). V gave up 3 bases and J gave up 0 bases, with 14 bases separating them. The CDR3 extends over 16 amino acids. The CDR3 DNA is TGTGCCAGTAGTATCGCAGGAGGGAACATGAACACTGAAGCTTTCTTT. Residues: CASSIAGGNMNTEAFF.

The gene calls are TRBV6-1 and TRBJ2-5, with 8 bases identical to TRBD1. The CDR3 runs 14 residues. The V gene's germline CDR1 is MNHNS and CDR2 SASEGT. The trim removed 5 bases at V and 5 bases at J, leaving 7 bases unmatched. DNA of the CDR3: TGTGCCAGCAGTCTCAGGACAGGGCGGGAGACCCAGTACTTC. This sequence encodes CASSLRTGRETQYF.

The rearrangement links TRBV18 to TRBJ1-4; TRBD1 matches 8 bases. The trim removed 6 bases at V and 8 bases at J, leaving 11 bases unmatched. CDR1 KGHSH and CDR2 LQKENI come from the germline V gene. The CDR3 sequence is 15 residues long. The CDR3 spells CASSRQGQGREKLFF. The DNA for the CDR3 is TGTGCCAGCTCGCGACAGGGGCAGGGACGAGAAAAACTGTTTTTT.

The V and J genes are TRBV11-2 and TRBJ2-1; 10 bases are shared with TRBD2. The junction had 1 base not matched to a gene; V was cut back by 4 bases and J by 1 base. This CDR3 is 15 amino acids long. Germline V CDR1 and CDR2: SGHAT, FQNNGV. CDR3 in amino acids: CASSWTSGSYNEQFF. The CDR3 DNA is TGTGCCAGCAGCTGGACTAGCGGTTCCTACAATGAGCAGTTCTTC.

This clone was seen a few times. CDR3 amino acids: CASSLRGGGPDTQYF. As DNA, the CDR3 is TGTGCCAGCTCTTTAAGGGGCGGTGGGCCAGATACGCAGTATTTT. V gene TRBV27 combines with J gene TRBJ2-3; tentative D call: TRBD1 (5 bases). This CDR3 region has 15 residues. V was pared by 8 bases and J by 4 bases, with 19 bases between. Germline-derived CDR1 and CDR2 are MNHEY and SMNVEV (reference sequence).

The rearrangement uses TRBV30 and TRBJ1-5; TRBD1 aligns across 8 bases. The germline V gene encodes CDR1 GTSNPN and CDR2 SVGIG (reference sequence). The CDR3 is 13 amino acids. V gave up 1 base and J gave up 4 bases; unmatched junction bases: 0. Here the CDR3 reads CAWSGQGNQPQHF. The DNA for the CDR3 is TGTGCCTGGAGTGGACAGGGGAATCAGCCCCAGCATTTT.

The chain uses TRBV6-6 and TRBJ2-1; a weak D match, TRBD2 (6 bases). Germline V gene data show CDR1 as MNHNY and CDR2 as SVGAGI (reference sequence). CDR3 length equals 15 residues. The germline V and J ends were trimmed by 3 bases and 6 bases, with 15 bases remaining between them. The CDR3 loop reads CASSYELAPRNEQFF. In DNA, the CDR3 is TGTGCCAGCAGTTATGAACTAGCCCCTCGCAATGAGCAGTTCTTC.

The chain uses TRBV7-8 and TRBJ1-1, with a tentative D call TRBD1 (5 bases). Germline V lookup: CDR1 SGHVS, CDR2 FQNEAQ. Between the trimmed V and J ends, which lost 3 bases and 1 base, there was a span of 6 bases. This CDR3 has 13 amino acids. The CDR3 bases are TGTGCCAGCAGCTTGGACACGAACACTGAAGCTTTCTTT. As protein: CASSLDTNTEAFF.

This clone was observed a single time. This chain uses TRBV5-1 with TRBJ2-2; D possibly corresponds to TRBD1 (5 bases). Germline lookup yields CDR1 SGHRS and CDR2 YFSETQ. Trimming shortened V by 0 bases and J by 3 bases, and 9 bases separated the two germline ends. The CDR3 has 15 residues. CDR3 loop: CASSLEGPDTGELFF. The CDR3 nucleotides read TGCGCCAGCAGCTTGGAGGGGCCGGACACCGGGGAGCTGTTTTTT.

The genes are TRBV2 and TRBJ1-5, with D perhaps TRBD1 (5 bases). The V gene lost 0 bases and the J gene lost 6 bases, with 18 bases spanning the gap. Germline V gene lookup returns CDR1 SNHLY and CDR2 FYNNEI. This CDR3 spans 17 amino acids. Here the CDR3 DNA reads TGTGCCAGCAGTGAAGCGCTTCCGGGGGGGACTAGTCAGCCCCAGCATTTT. Amino acids: CASSEALPGGTSQPQHF. The whole variable domain, filled in from reference TRBV2 and TRBJ1-5, reads EPEVTQTPSHQVTQMGQEVILRCVPISNHLYFYWYRQILGQKVEFLVSFYNNEISEKSEIFDDQFSVERPDGSNFTLKIRSTKLEDSAMYFCASSEALPGGTSQPQHFGDGTRLSIL.

This sequence joins TRBV9 and TRBJ1-1; 12 bases match TRBD1. Trimming removed 2 bases from V and 5 bases from J; junction bases left unmatched: 19. Germline lookup yields CDR1 SGDLS and CDR2 YYNGEE. CDR3 length: 20 residues. CDR3 amino acids: CASSVSVGGGQGAKSTEAFF. The DNA for the CDR3 is TGTGCCAGCAGCGTGAGTGTAGGTGGGGGACAGGGGGCGAAGAGTACTGAAGCTTTCTTT.

This chain links TRBV10-3 with TRBJ2-1; 9 bases map to TRBD1. The germline V gene encodes CDR1 ENHRY and CDR2 SYGVKD. Unmatched junction bases numbered 13, after V lost 4 bases and J lost 0 bases. This CDR3 is 19 amino acids long. CDR3 amino acids: CAISGTGGGKGDSYNEQFF. For the CDR3, the DNA is TGTGCCATCAGTGGTACAGGGGGCGGAAAGGGGGACTCCTACAATGAGCAGTTCTTC.

This sequence joins TRBV27 and TRBJ2-1; D gene uncertain. Trimming took 2 bases from V and 3 from J, leaving 11 bases between them. The germline gives CDR1 MNHEY, CDR2 SMNVEV (reference sequence). This CDR3 is 15 amino acids long. This chain's CDR3 is CASSLIWRNYNEQFF. The CDR3 coding sequence is TGTGCCAGCAGTTTAATCTGGCGGAACTACAATGAGCAGTTCTTC.